This T cell receptor beta chain was identified in a study of blood T cell repertoires in COVID-19 (dated by TCRdb to the early 2020s). With regard to the full study: The collaborator samples originated in the United States, Italy and Spain and spanned the acute and convalescent phases of COVID-19. A freely available public database, intended as a resource for researchers studying the immune response to SARS-CoV-2, is where the repertoires were released. Subjects who had been exposed to COVID-19, were actively infected with it, or had recovered from it provided the deeply sampled blood TCRbeta repertoires that made up the dataset. Samples came from the ongoing ImmuneRACE study (first 160 participants) plus 1,254 subjects from 6 global collaborators. The sample metadata nearly always contained a de-identified subject ID, COVID-19 status, age in years and sex. The prospective study material was composed of cDNA or gDNA derived from T cells, B-cell-depleted T cells, or PBMCs. HLA class I and class II types, where available, came from metadata supplied by the sample provider rather than from assay-based typing. Points the paper makes about the study in general: Clinical and demographic metadata were provided uncurated, with the amount varying by source and participant.

Participants in the prospective study were aged roughly 18 to 100 years, lived in about two dozen United States geographic areas, and enrolled through a virtual design. In the prospective study, participants were assigned to cohorts based on the clinical history participants reported in a screening survey and a study questionnaire. ImmuneRACE Cohort 3 recovered participants were defined by two consecutive negative NP/OP PCR tests, healthcare professional clearance, or symptom resolution. Each participant in the prospective study had whole blood, serum and a nasopharyngeal or oropharyngeal swab collected by mobile phlebotomists. Participants in the prospective study had the option to provide additional blood draws and questionnaires over a roughly two-month period. Before DNA extraction, blood samples from the prospective study were shipped at room temperature or frozen. Trimming costs V 0 bases and J 0 bases, and their ends lie 6 bases apart. The CDR3 sequence holds 14 residues, the cysteine and phenylalanine included. The DNA shown is the 42-base CDR3, in frame from base 1. Based on the germline V gene, the CDR1 and CDR2 sequences are SGHVS and FQNEAQ.

This clone was seen a handful of times. Its recognized antigen is unknown. No much larger clone exists at a distance of one base, and base qualities are not known. The immunoSEQ Assay, a bias-controlled multiplex PCR, was used to amplify TCRbeta CDR3 regions from genomic DNA. The authors' analysis ran thus. The number of nucleated cells in each sample was estimated by amplification of reference gene primers within the assay. To quantify the absolute abundance of each unique TCRbeta CDR3 rearrangement, sequence reads were collapsed and filtered. For each sample, productive Simpson clonality was calculated as the square root of Simpson's diversity index over productive rearrangements. Here the immuneACCESS table is served through TCRdb, limited to in-frame sequences with V and J called. Missing clones are a known gap in these copies; in checked studies unresolved V genes cover under half, and the rest lacks a known reason. The V and J calls and clone size were taken over from that table, and D and trimming were inferred from the DNA. This sample is represented by 150,000 to 200,000 clones; roughly 82% of them were singletons. The ten largest make up 11% of the sample.

The TCR sequence derives from a man aged 45-60 years who had recovered from COVID-19. The rearrangement combines TRBV7-8 with TRBJ2-7; the D gene identity is not certain. Input material: PBMCs or T cells enriched from blood (not recorded which). The CDR3 reads as follows: CASSLAESSYEQYF. In nucleotides, the sequence is TGTGCCAGCAGCTTAGCGGAGAGCTCCTACGAGCAGTACTTC.